This paragraph covers one T cell receptor (beta chain) sequence. These data belong to a study of human T cells and chemical hapten exposure. Germline CDR1 SGHVS, CDR2 FNYEAQ. The CDR3 sequence is 13 residues long. Trimming pared 1 base from V and 4 bases from J, leaving 7 bases between. MiXCR, applied by TCRdb to the 5' RACE reads, yields one record per CDR3 protein. The repertoire holds fewer than 150,000 distinct CDR3 sequences, with approximately 20% as singletons. RNA extraction used unfractionated whole blood as the source of total RNA. V is TRBV7-6 and J is TRBJ1-1; D is perhaps TRBD1 (6 bases). The origin of this receptor is a human donor in good health. The CDR3 sequence is CASSLGGATEAFF. In nucleotides, the CDR3 is TGTGCCAGCAGCTTAGGGGGGGCCACTGAAGCTTTCTTT.